Listed below are T cell receptor beta chains from one sample, sequenced in a study of early T cells in non-severe SARS-CoV-2 infection. TCRdb re-called the 5' RACE reads through MiXCR, storing one row per CDR3 protein. The data contain approximately 89,000 distinct CDR3 sequences, about 14% of them seen just once; the ten biggest clones take up 3%. The source material was whole blood. All receptors derive from an adult who was a healthcare worker with PCR-confirmed SARS-CoV-2 infection or an uninfected control (not recorded which). Each CDR3 is given with its conserved first and last residue. The order of the fields is V gene, J gene, clone size, D gene, CDR3 protein, CDR3 DNA. D genes are given only for firm matches. Clone size is stated in some rows and not others, as once, few, many or a class when expanded.

>TRBV29-1|TRBJ2-2|NA|TRBD1
CSVEVTGVNTGELFF
TGCAGCGTTGAAGTTACAGGGGTGAACACCGGGGAGCTGTTTTTT
>TRBV2|TRBJ2-2|NA|NA
CASSPLGTGELFF
TGTGCCAGCAGTCCGCTGGGGACCGGGGAGCTGTTTTTT
>TRBV7-9|TRBJ2-7|few|NA
CAIGSGVEQYF
TGTGCCATTGGGTCCGGGGTCGAGCAGTACTTC
>TRBV5-1|TRBJ2-3|many|NA
CASSLGNSRGDTQYF
TGCGCCAGCAGCCTGGGGAACTCCAGAGGGGATACGCAGTATTTT
>TRBV19|TRBJ2-4|few|NA
CASSWRARENIQYF
TGTGCCAGTAGTTGGCGGGCTAGGGAAAACATTCAGTACTTC
>TRBV9|TRBJ1-1|many|TRBD1
CASSAGTGGTEAFF
TGTGCCAGCAGCGCCGGGACAGGGGGCACTGAAGCTTTCTTT
>TRBV5-6|TRBJ2-1|NA|NA
CASSLQGYNEQFF
TGTGCCAGCAGCCTACAGGGATACAATGAGCAGTTCTTC
>TRBV7-9|TRBJ1-5|NA|NA
CASSDGSAISNQPQHF
TGTGCCAGCAGCGACGGCAGCGCGATCAGCAATCAGCCCCAGCATTTT
>TRBV28|TRBJ2-1|many|TRBD1
CASETGAYNEQFF
TGTGCCAGCGAAACAGGGGCCTACAATGAGCAGTTCTTC
>TRBV5-1|TRBJ2-3|NA|NA
CASSLIEGEDTQYF
TGCGCCAGCAGCTTAATCGAGGGAGAAGATACGCAGTATTTT
>TRBV29-1|TRBJ2-7|few|NA
CSVADIYEQYF
TGCAGCGTCGCGGACATCTACGAGCAGTACTTC
>TRBV7-2|TRBJ1-3|many|TRBD1
CASSYRGPSGNTIYF
TGTGCCAGCAGTTACAGGGGCCCCTCTGGAAACACCATATATTTT
>TRBV3-1|TRBJ1-1|many|NA
CASSPSAGNTEAFF
TGTGCCAGCAGCCCGAGCGCCGGAAACACTGAAGCTTTCTTT
>TRBV28|TRBJ1-2|few|NA
CASSSGGYTF
TGTGCCAGCAGTTCCGGTGGCTACACCTTC
>TRBV19|TRBJ1-5|many|NA
CASSIMAGGNQPQHF
TGTGCCAGTAGTATTATGGCAGGGGGCAATCAGCCCCAGCATTTT
>TRBV7-2|TRBJ1-6|NA|NA
CASSPGGGGASPLHF
TGTGCCAGCAGCCCGGGGGGAGGGGGAGCATCACCCCTCCACTTT
>TRBV6-2/TRBV6-3|TRBJ1-5|few|NA
CASNRRGNQPQHF
TGTGCCAGCAACCGACGGGGGAATCAGCCCCAGCATTTT
>TRBV3-1|TRBJ1-1|few|NA
CASSQVRGRAEAFF
TGTGCCAGCAGCCAAGTCCGGGGGCGGGCTGAAGCTTTCTTT
>TRBV7-9|TRBJ1-1|NA|TRBD1
CASSFGQGADTEAFF
TGTGCCAGCAGCTTTGGACAGGGGGCGGACACTGAAGCTTTCTTT
>TRBV11-2|TRBJ2-2|NA|NA
CASSISQVTGELFF
TGTGCCAGCAGCATCTCGCAGGTCACCGGGGAGCTGTTTTTT
>TRBV27|TRBJ1-2|many|TRBD1
CASSPLQGTSTF
TGTGCCAGCAGTCCACTACAGGGGACAAGTACCTTC
>TRBV12-3/TRBV12-4|TRBJ2-1|few|NA
CASSLEQGYNEQFF
TGTGCCAGCAGTTTAGAACAGGGATACAATGAGCAGTTCTTC
>TRBV6-6|TRBJ1-2|many|TRBD1
CASRPTGTGGYYGYTF
TGTGCCAGCAGACCGACCGGGACAGGGGGCTACTATGGCTACACCTTC
>TRBV10-2|TRBJ1-3|many|NA
CASNGGAINTIYF
TGCGCCAGCAACGGAGGGGCTATCAACACCATATATTTT
>TRBV30|TRBJ1-1|NA|NA
CAWSARLGSEAFF
TGTGCCTGGAGTGCCCGGCTGGGGAGTGAAGCTTTCTTT
>TRBV11-2|TRBJ2-6|NA|TRBD1
CASSLFTGGISGANVLTF
TGTGCCAGCAGCTTATTCACAGGGGGAATCTCTGGGGCCAACGTCCTGACTTTC
>TRBV6-1|TRBJ2-5|many|NA
CASRRLPGQETQYF
TGTGCCAGCAGACGCCTCCCCGGGCAAGAGACCCAGTACTTC
>TRBV3-1|TRBJ2-7|few|NA
CASSQAGTPYEQYF
TGTGCCAGCAGCCAAGCAGGTACCCCCTACGAGCAGTACTTC
>TRBV2|TRBJ1-3|NA|NA
CASTLVDSGNTIYF
TGTGCCAGCACCCTGGTAGACTCTGGAAACACCATATATTTT
>TRBV27|TRBJ2-3|NA|TRBD1
CASRLAGGGTDTQYF
TGTGCCAGCAGACTTGCAGGGGGCGGCACAGATACGCAGTATTTT
>TRBV7-2|TRBJ2-7|many|TRBD2
CASSPRLAGGRSEQYF
TGTGCCAGCAGCCCGAGACTAGCGGGGGGGCGATCCGAGCAGTACTTC
>TRBV20-1|TRBJ2-7|few|NA
CSAPYSYEQYF
TGCAGTGCTCCCTACAGCTACGAGCAGTACTTC
>TRBV5-6|TRBJ2-2|NA|TRBD2
CASSFSLAGVTGELFF
TGTGCCAGCAGCTTCAGCTTAGCGGGGGTCACCGGGGAGCTGTTTTTT
>TRBV9|TRBJ2-1|few|TRBD1
CASSVEGANYNEQFF
TGTGCCAGCAGCGTAGAGGGGGCGAACTACAATGAGCAGTTCTTC
>TRBV13|TRBJ1-1|NA|NA
CASSFPGGQGMNTEAFF
TGTGCCAGCAGCTTCCCCGGGGGCCAGGGTATGAACACTGAAGCTTTCTTT
>TRBV15|TRBJ2-6|few|NA
CATSRDRGAGANVLTF
TGTGCCACCAGCAGAGATCGTGGGGCTGGGGCCAACGTCCTGACTTTC
>TRBV7-3|TRBJ2-1|NA|NA
CASSSTWTAQQFF
TGTGCCAGCAGCTCAACGTGGACAGCCCAGCAGTTCTTC